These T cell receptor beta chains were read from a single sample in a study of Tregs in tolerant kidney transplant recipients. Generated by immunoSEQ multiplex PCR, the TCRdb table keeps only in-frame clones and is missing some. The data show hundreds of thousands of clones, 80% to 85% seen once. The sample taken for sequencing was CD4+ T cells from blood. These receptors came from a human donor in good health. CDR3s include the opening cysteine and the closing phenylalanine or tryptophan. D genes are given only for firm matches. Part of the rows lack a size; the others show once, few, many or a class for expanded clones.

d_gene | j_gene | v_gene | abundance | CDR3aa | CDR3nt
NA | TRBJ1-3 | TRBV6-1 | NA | CASKGPLSGNTIYF | TGTGCCAGCAAGGGGCCGCTCTCTGGAAACACCATATATTTT
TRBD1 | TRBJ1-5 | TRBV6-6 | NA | CASSWGQGGQPQHF | TGTGCCAGCAGTTGGGGACAGGGAGGTCAGCCCCAGCATTTT
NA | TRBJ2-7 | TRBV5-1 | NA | CASSHETGGSSYEQYF | TGCGCCAGCAGCCATGAGACCGGCGGTAGCTCCTACGAGCAGTACTTC
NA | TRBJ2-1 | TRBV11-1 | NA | CASSLIRRQYNEQFF | TGTGCCAGCAGCTTAATTCGGCGACAGTACAATGAGCAGTTCTTC
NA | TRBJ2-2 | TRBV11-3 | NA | CASSLVFRDNTGELFF | TGTGCCAGCAGCTTAGTGTTCAGGGATAACACCGGGGAGCTGTTTTTT
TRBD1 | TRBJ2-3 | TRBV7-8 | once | CASSFQGARDTQYF | TGTGCCAGCAGCTTCCAGGGGGCGCGAGATACGCAGTATTTT
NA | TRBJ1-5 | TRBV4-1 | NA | CASSQAVGASWSQPQHF | TGCGCCAGCAGCCAGGCTGTGGGGGCAAGTTGGTCTCAGCCCCAGCATTTT
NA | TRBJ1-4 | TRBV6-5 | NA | CASRLGVNEKLFF | TGTGCCAGCAGGCTGGGAGTTAATGAAAAACTGTTTTTT
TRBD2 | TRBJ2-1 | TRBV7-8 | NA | CASSLSGRWKFF | TGTGCCAGCAGCCTAAGCGGGAGGTGGAAGTTCTTC
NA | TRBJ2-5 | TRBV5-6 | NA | CASSFFVEETQYF | TGTGCCAGCAGCTTTTTTGTGGAAGAGACCCAGTACTTC
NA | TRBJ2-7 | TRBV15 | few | CATSGPTKYEQYF | TGTGCCACCAGCGGGCCTACTAAGTACGAGCAGTACTTC
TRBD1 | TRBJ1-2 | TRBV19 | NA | CASSKTGTEEYGYTF | TGTGCCAGTAGTAAAACCGGGACAGAAGAATATGGCTACACCTTC
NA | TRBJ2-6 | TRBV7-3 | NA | CASSLKGGANVLTF | TGTGCCAGCAGCTTAAAGGGTGGGGCCAACGTCCTGACTTTC
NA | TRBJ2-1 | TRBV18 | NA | CASSPRRFRDDYNEQFF | TGTGCCAGCTCACCAAGACGGTTCAGGGACGATTACAATGAGCAGTTCTTC